Presented here are 32 T cell receptor beta chains from one specimen sequenced in a study of beta chain features in type 1 diabetes. The investigators reverse transcribed all of the isolated RNA, so they sequenced expressed TCRB transcripts. TCRdb's copy holds only in-frame clones and misses some; the assay was immunoSEQ multiplex PCR. This table holds roughly 350,000 clones, 8% to 13% found once. Sequencing was carried out using naive CD4+ T cells from blood. These receptors were obtained from a woman aged 25 to 39 in good health.

V is TRBV29-1 and J is TRBJ1-2; the D gene is possibly TRBD1 (6 bases). The germline V gene has CDR1 SQVTM and CDR2 ANQGSEA. The CDR3 totals 13 residues. V lost 3 bases to trimming and J lost 7 bases, with 15 bases between them. CDR3 nucleotide sequence: TGCAGCGTTGATAGTACAGGGAAGGCTGGCTACACCTTC. Translated: CSVDSTGKAGYTF. Full variable domain (outside the CDR3, taken from reference TRBV29-1 and TRBJ1-2): SAVISQKPSRDICQRGTSLTIQCQVDSQVTMMFWYRQQPGQSLTLIATANQGSEATYESGFVIDKFPISRPNLTFSTLTVSNMSPEDSSIYLCSVDSTGKAGYTFGSGTRLTVV.

In its sample, this clone was seen a few times. The V call is TRBV29-1, the J call TRBJ2-5, with a tentative D call TRBD2 (6 bases). This CDR3 is built from 11 residues. The V end was cut by 4 bases, the J end by 11 bases, with 14 bases between. Germline values: CDR1 SQVTM, CDR2 ANQGSEA. CDR3 nucleotides: TGCAGCGTTGTATGGGGGGTTGAGCAGTACTTC. It encodes CSVVWGVEQYF.

This clone has more than one count but fewer than ten. V gene TRBV29-1 combines with J gene TRBJ2-1; 12 bases line up with TRBD2. V shed 4 bases, J shed 5 bases, and the junction held 3 bases outside the gene matches. The CDR3 sequence is 14 residues long. Germline values: CDR1 SQVTM, CDR2 ANQGSEA. CDR3 nucleotide sequence: TGCAGCGTTGCCGGACTAGCGGGACACAATGAGCAGTTCTTC. The encoded protein is CSVAGLAGHNEQFF.

This chain joins TRBV10-3 and TRBJ1-6; no clear D gene. The V end lost 3 bases, the J end lost 4 bases, and 7 bases lay between the germline ends. This CDR3 spans 14 amino acids. CDR1 is ENHRY and CDR2 is SYGVKD in the germline V gene. CDR3 region: CAISEAGYNSPLHF. Written as DNA, the CDR3 is TGTGCCATCAGTGAAGCGGGTTATAATTCACCCCTCCACTTT.

The chain uses TRBV7-8 and TRBJ2-5; no definite D call. Germline lookup yields CDR1 SGHVS and CDR2 FQNEAQ. This CDR3 region has 10 residues. The germline V and J ends were trimmed by 7 bases and 5 bases, with 5 bases remaining between them. The CDR3 DNA sequence: TGTGCCAGCACGCGGGAGACCCAGTACTTC. Protein: CASTRETQYF.

This clone has just a few counts. V is TRBV6-5 and J is TRBJ1-2; no clear D gene. V dropped 3 bases and J dropped 4 bases, with 12 bases sitting between them. The CDR3 is made up of 14 amino acids. Germline CDR1 reads MNHEY; CDR2 reads SVGAGI. CDR3 sequence: CASSYDGGSYGYTF. As DNA, the CDR3 is TGTGCCAGCAGTTATGATGGCGGGAGCTATGGCTACACCTTC.

This chain uses TRBV6-6 with TRBJ2-5; weak D call: TRBD2 (5 bases). Trimming took 0 bases from V and 4 from J, leaving 12 bases between them. The CDR3 runs to 15 residues. The germline V gene encodes CDR1 MNHNY and CDR2 SVGAGI (reference sequence). This CDR3 reads CASSYSFSEGETQYF. The CDR3 DNA is TGTGCCAGCAGTTACTCGTTCTCAGAGGGAGAGACCCAGTACTTC.

The chain is built from TRBV4-2 and TRBJ2-4, with 8 bases matching TRBD1. From germline, CDR1 is LGHNA and CDR2 YNFKEQ. This CDR3 has 16 residues. V lost 2 bases and J lost 3; bases outside the gene matches: 6. CDR3 amino acids: CASSQPDRAGKNIQYF. The CDR3 DNA follows: TGTGCCAGCAGCCAACCGGACAGGGCGGGCAAAAACATTCAGTACTTC.

The chain carries TRBV4-1 and TRBJ2-7; a weak D match, TRBD2 (5 bases). The CDR3 spans 16 residues. Germline V CDR1 and CDR2: MGHRA, YSYEKL. With 0 bases removed from V and 2 bases from J, the gap between germline ends came to 14 bases. The CDR3 region has the DNA TGCGCCAGCAGCCAAGACCACCGGACTGTCCCCTACGAGCAGTACTTC. Protein product: CASSQDHRTVPYEQYF.

In its sample, this clone was seen a few times. The CDR3 is CASSSSGASYNEQFF. The CDR3 nucleotides are TGTGCCAGCAGCAGTAGCGGGGCTTCCTACAATGAGCAGTTCTTC. The chain carries TRBV9 and TRBJ2-1, with 8 nucleotides matching TRBD2. The CDR3 spans 15 residues. V lost 4 bases, J lost 1 base, and 4 bases stayed unmatched. The germline CDR1 and CDR2 sequences are SGDLS and YYNGEE.

This clone was seen a few times. This sequence joins TRBV5-6 and TRBJ2-7; D call uncertain. The germline V gene has CDR1 SGHDT and CDR2 YYEEEE. CDR3 size: 11 residues. V was cut by 4 bases and J by 4 bases, with 6 bases left in between. CDR3 protein: CASSTTYEQYF. Here the CDR3 DNA reads TGTGCCAGCAGCACCACATACGAGCAGTACTTC.

This clone was seen more than once but under ten times. The chain joins TRBV30 to TRBJ1-3; no reliable D call. V was cut by 1 base and J by 7 bases, with 14 bases left in between. CDR3 size: 14 residues. Germline V lookup: CDR1 GTSNPN, CDR2 SVGIG (reference sequence). In nucleotides, the CDR3 is TGTGCCTGGAGTGCCCCGGAGGCGGCGAACACCATATATTTT. Translated: CAWSAPEAANTIYF.

The chain employs TRBV7-9 and TRBJ2-7; TRBD2 is a possible D gene (5 bases). The germline CDR1 and CDR2 sequences are SEHNR and FQNEAQ (reference sequence). V was clipped by 2 bases and J by 12 bases, with 20 bases between them. The CDR3 contains 14 residues. The CDR3 region is CASSLPAAWTGLYF. DNA of the CDR3: TGTGCCAGCAGCTTACCAGCGGCGTGGACGGGGTTGTACTTC.

This clone was recorded a few times. The chain couples TRBV30 to TRBJ1-2, with D unclear. V dropped 2 bases and J dropped 5 bases, with 12 bases sitting between them. The CDR3 runs 13 residues. Germline assignment: CDR1 GTSNPN and CDR2 SVGIG (reference sequence). The CDR3 reads CAWSLGVRYGYTF. The CDR3 DNA follows: TGTGCCTGGAGTCTAGGCGTTCGGTATGGCTACACCTTC.

The rearrangement joins TRBV7-2 to TRBJ2-7; 7 bases line up with TRBD1. With V trimmed by 3 bases and J by 0 bases, 8 bases remained unmatched. The CDR3 totals 16 residues. CDR1 SGHTA and CDR2 FQGNSA come from the germline V gene. The CDR3 reads CASSFYPGQSSYEQYF. CDR3 sequence (DNA): TGTGCCAGCAGCTTTTACCCGGGACAGTCCTCCTACGAGCAGTACTTC.

V is TRBV30 and J is TRBJ2-1; 14 bases agree with TRBD2. Germline V CDR1 and CDR2: GTSNPN, SVGIG (reference sequence). The CDR3 covers 20 residues. J was trimmed by 0 bases and V by 0 bases; bases with no gene match: 10. The CDR3 sequence: CAWSVPGLAGVAGSYNEQFF. In DNA, the CDR3 is TGTGCCTGGAGTGTACCGGGACTAGCGGGAGTCGCCGGCTCCTACAATGAGCAGTTCTTC.

This clone was seen a handful of times. The chain has TRBV28 and TRBJ2-2; no clear D. The V end lost 5 bases, the J end lost 4 bases, and 8 bases lay between the germline ends. CDR1 and CDR2 from the germline V gene are MDHEN and SYDVKM. The CDR3 has 13 amino acids. Here the CDR3 reads CASSGSVTGELFF. The CDR3 DNA sequence: TGTGCCAGCAGTGGTTCGGTCACCGGGGAGCTGTTTTTT.

As to this clone: The sample carries other DNA sequences with the same CDR3. The CDR3 here is CASSPGTSGSYEQYF. The CDR3 bases are TGTGCCAGCTCACCAGGGACTAGCGGCTCCTACGAGCAGTACTTC. The rearrangement links TRBV18 to TRBJ2-7, with 11 positions matching TRBD2. This CDR3 is 15 amino acids long. Germline V gives CDR1 KGHSH, CDR2 LQKENI. J lost 0 bases, V lost 2 bases, and 0 bases had no gene match.

The table lists this clone with a few counts. V gene TRBV27 combines with J gene TRBJ1-2; no firm D call. V lost 3 bases, J lost 2 bases, and 7 bases lay in between. Germline lookup yields CDR1 MNHEY and CDR2 SMNVEV (reference sequence). The CDR3 contains 13 residues. The CDR3 DNA follows: TGTGCCAGCAGTTTTGGCAGAAACTATGGCTACACCTTC. Its translation: CASSFGRNYGYTF.

This clone has just a few counts. The chain has TRBV19 and TRBJ1-5; 7 bases map to TRBD1. CDR1 LNHDA and CDR2 SQIVND come from the germline V gene (reference sequence). CDR3 length: 13 residues. V lost 5 bases and J lost 16; bases outside the gene matches: 14. The CDR3 region is CASSGIAGTAYHF. The CDR3, as DNA: TGTGCCAGTAGTGGGATAGCCGGGACAGCCTACCATTTT.

Regarding this clone: Its ends do not fully match the called genes, so a read error is possible. The chain links TRBV5-1 to TRBJ2-2, with TRBD1 matching over 10 bases. The CDR3 has 13 amino acids. Germline V lookup: CDR1 SGHRS, CDR2 YFSETQ. CDR3 sequence: CASSSSTGTGEVF. The CDR3 nucleotides are TGCGCCAGCAGCTCCTCGACCGGGACAGGGGAAGTTTTT.

Comments on this clone: Distinct nucleotide sequences in the sample also encode this CDR3. The J gene is TRBJ1-2, the V gene TRBV29-1, with a tentative D call TRBD1 (6 bases). This CDR3 is 12 amino acids long. From germline, CDR1 is SQVTM and CDR2 ANQGSEA. The germline V and J ends were trimmed by 3 bases and 2 bases, with 7 bases remaining between them. The DNA of the CDR3 is TGCAGCGTTGAGCAGGGGAACTATGGCTACACCTTC. It translates to CSVEQGNYGYTF.

This chain links TRBV19 with TRBJ2-7; 9 positions match TRBD2. The CDR3 is 17 residues long. V shed 5 bases, J shed 4 bases, and the junction held 15 bases outside the gene matches. Germline lookup yields CDR1 LNHDA and CDR2 SQIVND (reference sequence). CDR3 coding DNA: TGTGCCAGTAGTCCGACTAGCGGAGGAGTCTATTTTTACGAGCAGTACTTC. Translated, it gives CASSPTSGGVYFYEQYF.

In its sample, this clone was seen a few times. The rearrangement joins TRBV7-2 to TRBJ1-5; possible D gene TRBD1, 6 bases. Trimming cost V 3 bases and J 0 bases, with 9 bases left between them. The CDR3 extends over 15 amino acids. From germline, CDR1 is SGHTA and CDR2 FQGNSA. The CDR3 loop reads CASSLTGVSNQPQHF. The CDR3 coding sequence is TGTGCCAGCAGCTTGACAGGAGTTAGCAATCAGCCCCAGCATTTT.

In its sample, this clone was seen a few times. This chain links TRBV11-3 with TRBJ2-7, with D uncertain. Germline V lookup: CDR1 SGHNT, CDR2 YENEEA. This CDR3 comprises 11 residues. V was pared by 6 bases and J by 5 bases, with 8 bases between. The DNA of the CDR3 is TGTGCCAGCAGTTCCATCAACGAGCAGTACTTC. Residues: CASSSINEQYF. The full variable domain, with the rest looked up from reference TRBV11-3 and TRBJ2-7, is EAGVVQSPRYKIIEKKQPVAFWCNPISGHNTLYWYLQNLGQGPELLIRYENEEAVDDSQLPKDRFSAERLKGVDSTLKIQPAELGDSAVYLCASSSINEQYFGPGTRLTVT.

The genes are TRBV7-2 and TRBJ2-7; D remains ambiguous. The CDR3 is 13 residues long. Germline lookup yields CDR1 SGHTA and CDR2 FQGNSA. Trimming took off 4 bases at V and 2 bases at J, with 9 bases between the two ends. CDR3 DNA sequence: TGTGCCAGCAGCTATGACAAGCCCTACGAGCAGTACTTC. Protein product: CASSYDKPYEQYF.

This rearrangement joins TRBV5-1 to TRBJ1-1; a weak D match, TRBD1 (5 bases). Germline V gene data show CDR1 as SGHRS and CDR2 as YFSETQ. Trimming left V 0 bases short and J 4 bases short, with 13 bases between. CDR3 length: 15 amino acids. CDR3 coding DNA: TGCGCCAGCAGCTTGGGGGAGGGGTCGGGCACTGAAGCTTTCTTT. Residues: CASSLGEGSGTEAFF.

The chain has TRBV2 and TRBJ2-1; 14 nucleotides match TRBD2. Germline lookup yields CDR1 SNHLY and CDR2 FYNNEI. V lost 3 bases, J lost 10 bases, and 14 bases stayed unmatched. The CDR3 loop spans 18 amino acids. CDR3 amino acids: CASSDYYPGLAGAREQFF. In DNA, the CDR3 is TGTGCCAGCAGTGACTATTATCCGGGACTAGCGGGAGCAAGGGAGCAGTTCTTC.

This clone was seen a few times. The chain combines TRBV30 with TRBJ1-5; 7 bases line up with TRBD1. The CDR3 runs 14 residues. V shed 1 base and J 3 bases; nucleotides not matched to a gene: 3. Germline-derived CDR1 and CDR2 are GTSNPN and SVGIG (reference sequence). The DNA of the CDR3 is TGTGCCTGGAGTGAGGGGGCGGTCAATCAGCCCCAGCATTTT. This codes for CAWSEGAVNQPQHF.

The chain employs TRBV15 and TRBJ1-2; D ambiguous. The CDR3 loop spans 14 amino acids. The V and J ends lost 2 bases and 7 bases respectively, with 14 bases between them. The germline V gene has CDR1 LNHNV and CDR2 YYDKDF (reference sequence). The CDR3 region has the DNA TGTGCCACCAGCAGATCGGCGCGGGCGGGTGGCTACACCTTC. This encodes CATSRSARAGGYTF.

This clone turned up a few times. The rearrangement uses TRBV29-1 and TRBJ2-2, with 8 nucleotides matching TRBD2. This CDR3 has 14 amino acids. Trimming at V came to 6 bases and at J to 1 base, leaving 4 bases not matched to a gene. The germline CDR1 and CDR2 sequences are SQVTM and ANQGSEA. The CDR3: CSVLSGVNTGELFF. The CDR3 DNA reads as TGCAGCGTACTTAGCGGGGTGAACACCGGGGAGCTGTTTTTT.

The chain uses TRBV30 and TRBJ2-2; 7 nucleotides align to TRBD2. The CDR3 length is 14 residues. V lost 8 bases, J lost 5 bases, and 11 bases stayed unmatched. Germline V CDR1 and CDR2: GTSNPN, SVGIG (reference sequence). CDR3 DNA sequence: TGTGCCGGCAATAGCGGGCCACGGACCGGGGAGCTGTTTTTT. Its translation: CAGNSGPRTGELFF. The whole variable domain, remainder taken from reference TRBV30 and TRBJ2-2, is SQTIHQWPATLVQPVGSPLSLECTVEGTSNPNLYWYRQAAGRGLQLLFYSVGIGQISSEVPQNLSASRPQDRQFILSSKKLLLSDSGFYLCAGNSGPRTGELFFGEGSRLTVL.